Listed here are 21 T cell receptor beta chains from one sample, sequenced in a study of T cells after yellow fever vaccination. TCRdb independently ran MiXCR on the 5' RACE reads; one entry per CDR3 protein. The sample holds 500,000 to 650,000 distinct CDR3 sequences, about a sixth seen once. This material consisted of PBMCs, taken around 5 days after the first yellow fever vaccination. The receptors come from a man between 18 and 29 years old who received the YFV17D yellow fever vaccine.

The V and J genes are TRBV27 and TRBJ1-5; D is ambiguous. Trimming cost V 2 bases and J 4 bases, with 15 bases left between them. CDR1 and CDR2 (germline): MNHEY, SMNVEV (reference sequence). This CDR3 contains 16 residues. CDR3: CASSLEAGGKNQPQHF. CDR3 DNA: TGTGCCAGCAGTTTAGAGGCGGGAGGGAAGAATCAGCCCCAGCATTTT.

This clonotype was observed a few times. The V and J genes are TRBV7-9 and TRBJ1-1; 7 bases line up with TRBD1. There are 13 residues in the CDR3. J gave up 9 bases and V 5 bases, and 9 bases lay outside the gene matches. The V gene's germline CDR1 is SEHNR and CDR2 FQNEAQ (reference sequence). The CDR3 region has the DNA TGTGCCAGCAGCCCGCAGGGGGGGATTAAAGCTTTCTTT. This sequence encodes CASSPQGGIKAFF.

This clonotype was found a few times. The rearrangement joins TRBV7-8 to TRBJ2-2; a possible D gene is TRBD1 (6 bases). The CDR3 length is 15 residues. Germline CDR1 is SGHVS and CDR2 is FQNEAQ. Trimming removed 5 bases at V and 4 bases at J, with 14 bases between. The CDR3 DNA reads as TGTGCCAGCAGCCCCCAGGGGCGCATCACCGGGGAGCTGTTTTTT. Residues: CASSPQGRITGELFF.

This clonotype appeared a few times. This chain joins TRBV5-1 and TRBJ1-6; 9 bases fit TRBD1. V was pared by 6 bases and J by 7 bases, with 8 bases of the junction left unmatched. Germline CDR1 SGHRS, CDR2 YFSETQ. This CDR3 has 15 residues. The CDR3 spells CASNPLGTGNSPLHF. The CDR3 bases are TGCGCCAGCAACCCCCTAGGGACAGGGAATTCACCCCTCCACTTT.

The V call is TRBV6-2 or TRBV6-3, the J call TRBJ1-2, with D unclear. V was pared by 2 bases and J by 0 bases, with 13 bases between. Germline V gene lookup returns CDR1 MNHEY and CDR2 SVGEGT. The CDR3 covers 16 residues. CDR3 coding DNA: TGTGCCAGCAGTTACCCGGAGATGCGTTCTAACTATGGCTACACCTTC. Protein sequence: CASSYPEMRSNYGYTF.

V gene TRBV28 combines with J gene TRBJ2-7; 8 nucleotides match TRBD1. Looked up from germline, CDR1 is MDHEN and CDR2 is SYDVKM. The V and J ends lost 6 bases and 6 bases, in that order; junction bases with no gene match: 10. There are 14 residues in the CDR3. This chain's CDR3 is CASSTGQGRSEQYF. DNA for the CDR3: TGTGCCAGCAGCACAGGACAGGGACGTAGCGAGCAGTACTTC.

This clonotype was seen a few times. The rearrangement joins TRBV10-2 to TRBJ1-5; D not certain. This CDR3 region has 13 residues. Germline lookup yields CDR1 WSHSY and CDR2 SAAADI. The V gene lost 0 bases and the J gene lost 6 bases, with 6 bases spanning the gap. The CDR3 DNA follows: TGCGCCAGCAGTGAGTCCGTTTTTCAGCCCCAGCATTTT. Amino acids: CASSESVFQPQHF.

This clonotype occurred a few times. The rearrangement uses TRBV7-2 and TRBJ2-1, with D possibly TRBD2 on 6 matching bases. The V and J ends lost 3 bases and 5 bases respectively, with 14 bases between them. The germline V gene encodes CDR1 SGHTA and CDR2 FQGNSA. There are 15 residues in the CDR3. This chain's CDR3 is CASSLWRGWDNEQFF. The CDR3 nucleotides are TGTGCCAGCAGCTTGTGGCGGGGCTGGGACAATGAGCAGTTCTTC. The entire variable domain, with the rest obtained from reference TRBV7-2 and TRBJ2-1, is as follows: GAGVSQSPSNKVTEKGKDVELRCDPISGHTALYWYRQSLGQGLEFLIYFQGNSAPDKSGLPSDRFSAERTGGSVSTLTIQRTQQEDSAVYLCASSLWRGWDNEQFFGPGTRLTVL.

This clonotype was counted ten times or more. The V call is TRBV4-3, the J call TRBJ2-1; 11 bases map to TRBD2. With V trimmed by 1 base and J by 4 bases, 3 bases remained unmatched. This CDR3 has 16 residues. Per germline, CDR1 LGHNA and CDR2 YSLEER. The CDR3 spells CASSQGVAGGYNEQFF. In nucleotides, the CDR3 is TGCGCCAGCAGCCAAGGGGTAGCGGGGGGGTACAATGAGCAGTTCTTC.

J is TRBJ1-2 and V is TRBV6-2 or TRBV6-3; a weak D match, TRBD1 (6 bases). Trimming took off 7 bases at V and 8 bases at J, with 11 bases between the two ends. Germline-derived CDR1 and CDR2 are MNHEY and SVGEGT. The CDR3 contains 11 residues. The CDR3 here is CASNAGEGYTF. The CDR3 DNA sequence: TGTGCCAGCAACGCAGGGGAAGGCTACACCTTC.

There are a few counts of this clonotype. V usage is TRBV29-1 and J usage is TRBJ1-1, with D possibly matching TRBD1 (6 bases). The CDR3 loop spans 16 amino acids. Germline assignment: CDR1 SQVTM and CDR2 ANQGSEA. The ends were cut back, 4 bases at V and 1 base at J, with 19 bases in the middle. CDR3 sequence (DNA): TGCAGCGTTGGCCGCCGGGGAGGGGGGGCGAACACTGAAGCTTTCTTT. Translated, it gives CSVGRRGGGANTEAFF.

This chain's CDR3 is CASSEFSEQYF. In nucleotides, the CDR3 is TGTGCCAGCAGTGAATTTTCCGAGCAGTACTTC. This chain links TRBV6-1 with TRBJ2-7; D not certain. V lost 2 bases and J 6 bases, leaving 5 bases between the germline ends. Germline-derived CDR1 and CDR2 are MNHNS and SASEGT. CDR3 length equals 11 residues.

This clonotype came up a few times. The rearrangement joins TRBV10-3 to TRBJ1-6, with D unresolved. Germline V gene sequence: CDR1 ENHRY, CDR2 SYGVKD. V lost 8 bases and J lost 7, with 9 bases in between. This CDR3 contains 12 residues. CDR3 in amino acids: CAIGRENSPLHF. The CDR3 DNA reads TGTGCCATCGGCCGGGAAAATTCACCCCTCCACTTT.

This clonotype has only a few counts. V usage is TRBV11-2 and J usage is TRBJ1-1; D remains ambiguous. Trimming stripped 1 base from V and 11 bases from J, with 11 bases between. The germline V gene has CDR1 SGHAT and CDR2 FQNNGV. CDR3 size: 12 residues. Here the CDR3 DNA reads TGTGCCAGCAGCTTAGGAAGAGCTGCGGCTTTCTTT. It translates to CASSLGRAAAFF.

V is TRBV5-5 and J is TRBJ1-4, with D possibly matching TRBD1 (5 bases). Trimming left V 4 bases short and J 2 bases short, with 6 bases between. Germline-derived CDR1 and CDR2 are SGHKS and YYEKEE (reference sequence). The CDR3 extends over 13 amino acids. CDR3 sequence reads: CASSGGTNEKLFF. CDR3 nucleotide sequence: TGTGCCAGCAGCGGGGGGACTAATGAAAAACTGTTTTTT.

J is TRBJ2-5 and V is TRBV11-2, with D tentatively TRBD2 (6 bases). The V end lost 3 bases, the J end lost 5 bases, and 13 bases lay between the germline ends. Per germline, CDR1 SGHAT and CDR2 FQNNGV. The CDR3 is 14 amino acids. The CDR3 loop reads CASSFTDGGETQYF. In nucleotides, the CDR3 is TGTGCCAGCAGCTTTACGGACGGAGGGGAGACCCAGTACTTC.

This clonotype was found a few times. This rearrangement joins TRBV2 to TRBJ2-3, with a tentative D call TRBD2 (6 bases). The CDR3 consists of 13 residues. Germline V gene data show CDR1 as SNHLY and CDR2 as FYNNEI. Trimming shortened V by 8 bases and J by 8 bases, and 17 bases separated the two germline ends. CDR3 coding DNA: TGTGCCAGCGGAGGGACCCCCCTTGTTACGCAGTATTTT. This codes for CASGGTPLVTQYF.

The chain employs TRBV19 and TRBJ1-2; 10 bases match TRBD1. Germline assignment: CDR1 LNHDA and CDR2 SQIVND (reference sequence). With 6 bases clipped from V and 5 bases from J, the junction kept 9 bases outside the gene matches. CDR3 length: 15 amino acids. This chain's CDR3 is CASSPPGQGLYGYTF. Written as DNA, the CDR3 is TGTGCCAGTAGCCCCCCGGGACAGGGGCTGTATGGCTACACCTTC.

The chain's CDR3 is CSVLDSVTNEKLFF. For the CDR3, the DNA is TGCAGTGTTCTGGACAGTGTCACTAATGAAAAACTGTTTTTT. The chain is built from TRBV20-1 and TRBJ1-4; D might be TRBD1 (6 bases). This CDR3 region has 14 residues. The germline V and J ends were trimmed by 7 bases and 2 bases, with 14 bases remaining between them. Germline CDR1 DFQATT, CDR2 SNEGSKA (reference sequence).

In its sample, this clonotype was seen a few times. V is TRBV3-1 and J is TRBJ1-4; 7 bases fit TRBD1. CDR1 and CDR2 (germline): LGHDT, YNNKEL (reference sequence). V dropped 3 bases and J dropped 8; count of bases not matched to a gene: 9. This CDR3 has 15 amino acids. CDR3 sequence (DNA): TGTGCCAGCAGCCAGCGAGGGGGCAAGGACGAAAAACTGTTTTTT. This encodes CASSQRGGKDEKLFF.

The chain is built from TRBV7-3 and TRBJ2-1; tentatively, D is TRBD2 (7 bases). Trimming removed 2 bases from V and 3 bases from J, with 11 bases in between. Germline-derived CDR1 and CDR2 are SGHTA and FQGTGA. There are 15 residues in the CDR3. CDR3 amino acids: CASSLAGARYNEQFF. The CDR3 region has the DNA TGTGCCAGCAGCTTAGCGGGGGCCCGCTACAATGAGCAGTTCTTC. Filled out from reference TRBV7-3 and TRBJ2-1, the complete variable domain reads GAGVSQTPSNKVTEKGKYVELRCDPISGHTALYWYRQSLGQGPEFLIYFQGTGAADDSGLPNDRFFAVRPEGSVSTLKIQRTERGDSAVYLCASSLAGARYNEQFFGPGTRLTVL.